This T cell receptor beta chain was identified during a study of T-cell reconstitution after alpha-beta-depleted transplantation in children. Unique molecular identifiers were built into the TCRbeta library. TCRdb reanalysed the PCR reads using MiXCR and keeps one entry per CDR3 protein. The sample consists of approximately 1,000,000 distinct CDR3 sequences, about 29% of them appearing once. In the case of this clonotype: Its antigen remains unidentified.

Overall study findings and caveats: It was newly produced T cells that mostly accounted for T-cell counts and diversity one year after transplant. Expanded clones from the graft, numbering several hundred, reportedly supplied alpha-beta T cells about two months after transplant.

J was trimmed by 1 base and V by 7 bases; bases with no gene match: 6. The CDR3 runs 14 residues. J is TRBJ1-1 and V is TRBV12-3 or TRBV12-4; 7 bases map to TRBD1. The sequence was obtained from a boy under two years old who had a stem cell transplant for SCID, so the T cells may come from the graft donor. Here the sequenced sample was PBMCs, mostly from graft donor cells, taken 360 days after TCRalphabeta/CD19-depleted stem cell transplant. This chain's CDR3 is CASTPRGKNTEAFF. The CDR3 coding sequence is TGTGCCAGCACCCCCAGGGGGAAGAACACTGAAGCTTTCTTT.